This TCR beta chain was identified during a study of cytomegalovirus exposure and HLA in healthy donors. Looked up from germline, CDR1 is LNHDA and CDR2 is SQIVND (reference sequence). The CDR3 extends over 17 amino acids. V was clipped by 5 bases and J by 0 bases, with 14 bases between them. Study outcomes and limitations: Published work reported that the classifier diagnosed cytomegalovirus status with high specificity and sensitivity. Among TCR beta chains, those listed as cytomegalovirus-associated numbered around 160. In vitro work confirmed that three CMV-associated chains recognize CMV antigens.

The data were produced by immunoSEQ multiplex PCR, yet TCRdb's version contains in-frame clones alone and is incomplete. The profile shows about 88,000 clones, roughly 83% of them singletons. Notes on this clone: The antigen remains unidentified.

Input material: PBMCs. The TCR sequence derives from a woman between 18 and 29 years old in good health and CMV-seropositive. V gene TRBV19 combines with J gene TRBJ1-6; no clear D. CDR3 coding DNA: TGTGCCAGTAGTTCCCTGACGGAGAGCTCCTATAATTCACCCCTCCACTTT. Its protein is CASSSLTESSYNSPLHF.